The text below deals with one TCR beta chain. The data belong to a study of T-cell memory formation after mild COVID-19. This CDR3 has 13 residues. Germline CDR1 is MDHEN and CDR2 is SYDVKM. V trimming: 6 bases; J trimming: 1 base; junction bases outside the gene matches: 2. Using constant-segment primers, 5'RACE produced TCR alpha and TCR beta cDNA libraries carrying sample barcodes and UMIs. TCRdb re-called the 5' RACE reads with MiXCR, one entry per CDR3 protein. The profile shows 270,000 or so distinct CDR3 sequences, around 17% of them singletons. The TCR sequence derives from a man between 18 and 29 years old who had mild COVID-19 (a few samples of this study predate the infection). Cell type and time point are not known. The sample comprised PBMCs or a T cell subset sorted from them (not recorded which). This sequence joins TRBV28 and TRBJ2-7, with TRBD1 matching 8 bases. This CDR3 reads CASRGQDSYEQYF. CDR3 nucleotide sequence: TGTGCCAGCAGGGGACAGGATTCCTACGAGCAGTACTTC.